The 14 T cell receptor beta chains below come from one sample, sequenced in a study of blood T cells in healthy people across ages. The authors ran a second PCR of roughly 6 to 12 cycles using a sample-barcoded 5' primer and a J-beta primer mix. Each CDR3 protein gets one entry after TCRdb re-called the 5' RACE reads with MiXCR. The table lists approximately 800,000 distinct CDR3 sequences, 55% to 65% of them singletons. The sample comprised blood. The source of these receptors is a man aged 30 to 45 in good health.

This clonotype was found a few times. This chain uses TRBV29-1 with TRBJ1-2; D is perhaps TRBD1 (5 bases). CDR1 and CDR2 (germline): SQVTM, ANQGSEA. This CDR3 has 12 residues. V lost 3 bases and J 8 bases, leaving 13 bases between the germline ends. DNA for the CDR3: TGCAGCGTTGATGTAACAGGCCGGGGCTACACCTTC. It specifies CSVDVTGRGYTF. Supplemented by reference TRBV29-1 and TRBJ1-2, the full variable domain reads SAVISQKPSRDICQRGTSLTIQCQVDSQVTMMFWYRQQPGQSLTLIATANQGSEATYESGFVIDKFPISRPNLTFSTLTVSNMSPEDSSIYLCSVDVTGRGYTFGSGTRLTVV.

The V and J genes are TRBV7-2 and TRBJ1-4; D possibly corresponds to TRBD1 (5 bases). V was shortened by 3 bases and J by 4 bases, with 9 bases between the two germline ends. Germline CDR1 is SGHTA and CDR2 is FQGNSA. The CDR3 is made up of 14 amino acids. Here the CDR3 reads CASSFPGDNEKLFF. CDR3 DNA: TGTGCCAGCAGCTTCCCGGGGGATAATGAAAAACTGTTTTTT.

This clonotype has a handful of counts. This sequence joins TRBV9 and TRBJ2-1, with D tentatively TRBD1 or TRBD2 (5 bases each). CDR1 and CDR2 (germline): SGDLS, YYNGEE. V gave up 0 bases and J gave up 6 bases, with 10 bases separating them. CDR3 length equals 14 residues. The CDR3 here is CASSVVGGFNEQFF. The CDR3 DNA sequence: TGTGCCAGCAGCGTAGTTGGGGGTTTCAATGAGCAGTTCTTC.

The CDR3 DNA follows: TGTGCCACCAGTACTCCGAGGGGCGAGCAGTACTTC. Protein product: CATSTPRGEQYF. The chain uses TRBV15 and TRBJ2-7; D may match TRBD1 or TRBD2 (5 bases each). Germline V gene sequence: CDR1 LNHNV, CDR2 YYDKDF (reference sequence). The CDR3 sequence is 12 residues long. Trimming left V 6 bases short and J 6 bases short, with 12 bases between. The full variable domain, rest sourced from reference TRBV15 and TRBJ2-7, is DAMVIQNPRYQVTQFGKPVTLSCSQTLNHNVMYWYQQKSSQAPKLLFHYYDKDFNNEADTPDNFQSRRPNTSFCFLDIRSPGLGDTAMYLCATSTPRGEQYFGPGTRLTVT.

The V gene is TRBV3-1, the J gene TRBJ2-4, with a possible D match to TRBD2 (6 bases). The J call may be incorrect, as the DNA end agrees better with TRBJ2-7. Germline V gives CDR1 LGHDT, CDR2 YNNKEL (reference sequence). The CDR3 runs to 15 residues. In DNA form, the CDR3 reads TGTGCCAGCAGCCAATTTTGGGAGGTTACCTACGAGCAGTACTTC. Protein sequence: CASSQFWEVTYEQYF.

The DNA for the CDR3 is TGCAGCACATTTTTTAGAAGCTTCTACGAGCAGTACTTC. This translates into CSTFFRSFYEQYF. The chain couples TRBV20-1 to TRBJ2-7; no definite D call. The CDR3 spans 13 residues. Per germline, CDR1 DFQATT and CDR2 SNEGSKA (reference sequence).

The V gene is TRBV7-8, the J gene TRBJ2-4, with 11 bases identical to TRBD2. CDR3 length equals 16 residues. Trimming took 4 bases from V and 13 from J; bases not matched to a gene: 15. CDR1 is SGHVS and CDR2 is FQNEAQ in the germline V gene. The chain's CDR3 is CASSSPAGLAGALQYF. The CDR3 DNA follows: TGTGCCAGCAGCTCCCCTGCCGGACTAGCGGGCGCCTTGCAGTACTTC.

The V call is TRBV7-3, the J call TRBJ2-3; D remains ambiguous. The germline V gene encodes CDR1 SGHTA and CDR2 FQGTGA. The CDR3 spans 14 residues. V was trimmed by 1 base and J by 6 bases, leaving 11 bases between them. The CDR3 DNA follows: TGTGCCAGCAGCTTAAGTAGGTTCATGGATACGCAGTATTTT. Translation gives CASSLSRFMDTQYF.

V and J are TRBV7-8 and TRBJ2-4; 7 bases are shared with TRBD1. The CDR3 length is 16 residues. V trimming: 4 bases; J trimming: 2 bases; junction bases outside the gene matches: 8. The germline V gene encodes CDR1 SGHVS and CDR2 FQNEAQ. CDR3 sequence: CASSSRGLETKNIQYF. CDR3 sequence (DNA): TGTGCCAGCAGCTCCAGGGGGTTGGAAACCAAAAACATTCAGTACTTC.

J is TRBJ1-5 and V is TRBV6-6; no definite D call. The germline gives CDR1 MNHNY, CDR2 SVGAGI (reference sequence). Trimming took 4 bases from V and 7 from J, leaving 8 bases between them. The length of the CDR3 is 12 residues. CDR3 sequence (DNA): TGTGCCAGCAGTTCGCATGGGCAGCCCCAGCATTTT. This sequence encodes CASSSHGQPQHF.

This clonotype appeared a single time. The rearrangement joins TRBV5-1 to TRBJ2-3; D may match TRBD1 or TRBD2 (5 bases each). The germline V gene has CDR1 SGHRS and CDR2 YFSETQ. Trimming took 4 bases from V and 0 from J, leaving 12 bases between them. The CDR3 runs 15 residues. The CDR3 nucleotides read TGCGCCAGCAGCGCGACGGGACCTAGCACAGATACGCAGTATTTT. Residues: CASSATGPSTDTQYF.

This clonotype was recorded once. The rearrangement links TRBV12-3 or TRBV12-4 to TRBJ2-7, with no clear D. Near its end, the DNA agrees better with TRBJ2-5, so the J call may be wrong. This CDR3 is built from 14 residues. CDR3 bases: TGTGCCAGCAGGGCCAGCCCTTCAGCAGAGACCCAGTACTTC. It specifies CASRASPSAETQYF.

The chain combines TRBV19 with TRBJ2-1, with 8 bases matching TRBD2. Germline CDR1 and CDR2: LNHDA and SQIVND (reference sequence). The CDR3 totals 13 residues. V gave up 7 bases and J gave up 5 bases; unmatched junction bases: 4. CDR3 protein: CASMGLDHNEQFF. CDR3 DNA sequence: TGTGCCAGTATGGGACTAGACCACAATGAGCAGTTCTTC. Drawing the rest from reference TRBV19 and TRBJ2-1, the complete variable domain is DGGITQSPKYLFRKEGQNVTLSCEQNLNHDAMYWYRQDPGQGLRLIYYSQIVNDFQKGDIAEGYSVSREKKESFPLTVTSAQKNPTAFYLCASMGLDHNEQFFGPGTRLTVL.

The chain employs TRBV4-2 and TRBJ2-5; 8 bases agree with TRBD1. CDR1 LGHNA and CDR2 YNFKEQ come from the germline V gene. The CDR3 runs 14 residues. V dropped 5 bases and J dropped 0; count of bases not matched to a gene: 2. As DNA, the CDR3 is TGTGCCAGCAGCGCGGGACAGGACCAAGAGACCCAGTACTTC. This codes for CASSAGQDQETQYF.